The subject of this entry is one T cell receptor (beta chain). Its matching antigen is unknown. The data stem from a study of cytomegalovirus exposure and HLA in healthy donors. Study observations and caveats: The productive fraction for most TCR beta V segments was about 87% or about 30% in an earlier analysis.

This cohort consisted of healthy bone marrow donors. Primers: 60 Vbeta forward and 13 Jbeta reverse. Profiling relied on immunoSEQ multiplex PCR, and the TCRdb table lists in-frame clones only, not all of them. The top ten clones hold around 0.57% of a sample with 200,000 to 250,000 clones, around 80% of them seen once. The sequence was obtained from a woman aged 40 to 49 in good health and CMV-seronegative. The source material was PBMCs.

The CDR3 coding sequence is TGCGCCAGCAGCTTGACCTCAGGGGTTGCAAATGAGCAGTTCTTC. Translating it yields CASSLTSGVANEQFF. The J gene is TRBJ2-1, the V gene TRBV5-1, with D possibly being TRBD1 (6 bases). The V gene's germline CDR1 is SGHRS and CDR2 YFSETQ. The germline V and J ends were trimmed by 1 base and 7 bases, with 15 bases remaining between them. The CDR3 consists of 15 residues.